This T cell receptor beta chain was recorded in a study of cytomegalovirus exposure and HLA in healthy donors. Germline-derived CDR1 and CDR2 are MNHEY and SMNVEV (reference sequence). The CDR3 contains 17 residues. V lost 2 bases, J lost 2 bases, and 15 bases lay in between. The protocol was immunoSEQ multiplex PCR, while the TCRdb copy is restricted to in-frame clones and leaves out a portion. The table includes about 260,000 clones, 90% detected once. The material sequenced was PBMCs. The rearrangement joins TRBV27 to TRBJ2-2; no clear D. The receptor comes from a woman aged 25 to 45 in good health and CMV-seronegative. The CDR3 protein is CASSLGLAELNTGELFF. CDR3 nucleotide sequence: TGTGCCAGCAGTTTAGGTTTGGCGGAGCTTAACACCGGGGAGCTGTTTTTT.